This T cell receptor (beta chain) was recovered during a study of T cells in Graves' hyperthyroidism and ophthalmopathy. RNA transcripts were the template for amplifying TCR beta CDR3 regions. The HTBI primer set drove a first-round RT-PCR of the TCR CDR3. TCRdb fed the multiplex PCR reads into MiXCR, producing one record per CDR3 protein. The data hold hundreds of thousands of distinct CDR3 sequences, with roughly 15% observed a single time. Germline V CDR1 and CDR2: SGHDT, YYEEEE. V lost 2 bases and J lost 6, with 15 bases in between. The CDR3 contains 14 residues. A patient was excluded if there was uncontrolled infection, other autoimmune disease, pregnancy or lactation.

The chain is built from TRBV5-6 and TRBJ2-7; D remains unclear. This TCR came from a woman aged 40 to 50 with Graves' ophthalmopathy. Material for sequencing was blood. CDR3 region: CASSLPSRSSEQYF. CDR3 in DNA: TGTGCCAGCAGCTTACCTAGTCGCAGCAGCGAGCAGTACTTC.